This is a list of T cell receptor beta chains from one sample in a study of T-cell reconstitution after alpha-beta-depleted transplantation in children. TCRdb reprocessed the PCR reads via MiXCR and lists one record per CDR3 protein. The sample lists 490,000 or so distinct CDR3 sequences, approximately 12% occurring once. The material was PBMCs from the stem cell graft donor, obtained from the stem cell graft. The receptors stem from a human donor who donated a stem cell graft to a child with combined immunodeficiency. CDR3s include the opening cysteine and the closing phenylalanine or tryptophan. The order of the fields is clone size, J gene, D gene, V gene, CDR3 DNA, CDR3 protein. A D gene is named only where the DNA matches it firmly. Rows give clone size only sometimes, using once, few, many, or a class for an expanded clone.

clone size: -
J gene: TRBJ1-2
D gene: -
V gene: TRBV7-2
CDR3 DNA: TGTGCCAGCAGCTTAATAGTGTGGGGCAGGGATAACTATGGCTACACCTTC
CDR3 protein: CASSLIVWGRDNYGYTF

clone size: few
J gene: TRBJ2-2
D gene: -
V gene: TRBV20-1
CDR3 DNA: TGCAGTGCTAGGCATGCTTGGCGAACTAACACCGGGGAGCTGTTTTTT
CDR3 protein: CSARHAWRTNTGELFF

clone size: few
J gene: TRBJ1-2
D gene: TRBD1
V gene: TRBV27
CDR3 DNA: TGTGCCAGCAGTTCCACGACAGGGGTTGACGGCTACACCTTC
CDR3 protein: CASSSTTGVDGYTF

clone size: many
J gene: TRBJ2-2
D gene: -
V gene: TRBV4-3
CDR3 DNA: TGCGCCAGCAGCACCGGGACATACACCGGGGAGCTGTTTTTT
CDR3 protein: CASSTGTYTGELFF

clone size: many
J gene: TRBJ1-3
D gene: -
V gene: TRBV20-1
CDR3 DNA: TGCAGTGCTAGAGATTGGGGAAGGAGAAACACCATATATTTT
CDR3 protein: CSARDWGRRNTIYF

clone size: -
J gene: TRBJ2-3
D gene: -
V gene: TRBV12-3/TRBV12-4
CDR3 DNA: TGTGCCAGCAGTTTAGTCCGACTAGGGGCAGATACGCAGTATTTT
CDR3 protein: CASSLVRLGADTQYF

clone size: few
J gene: TRBJ2-1
D gene: TRBD2
V gene: TRBV29-1
CDR3 DNA: TGCAGCGTTCGCCCGGGACACGGGACTAGCGGGAGGGCCCTCAATGAGCAGTTCTTC
CDR3 protein: CSVRPGHGTSGRALNEQFF

clone size: many
J gene: TRBJ2-7
D gene: -
V gene: TRBV4-2
CDR3 DNA: TGTGCCAGCAGCCAAGAAGGTCCCTACGAGCAGTACTTC
CDR3 protein: CASSQEGPYEQYF

clone size: many
J gene: TRBJ2-7
D gene: TRBD2
V gene: TRBV20-1
CDR3 DNA: TGCAGTGCCCGACCCTTTAGCGGGAACTCCTACGAGCAGTACTTC
CDR3 protein: CSARPFSGNSYEQYF

clone size: -
J gene: TRBJ2-5
D gene: -
V gene: TRBV12-3/TRBV12-4
CDR3 DNA: TGTGCCAGCAGTACCCGGACCTATGGGGGAGAGACCCAGTACTTC
CDR3 protein: CASSTRTYGGETQYF

clone size: -
J gene: TRBJ2-7
D gene: TRBD2
V gene: TRBV28
CDR3 DNA: TGTGCCAGCAGTTCCTCTAGCGGCTACGAGCAGTACTTC
CDR3 protein: CASSSSSGYEQYF

clone size: few
J gene: TRBJ2-1
D gene: -
V gene: TRBV12-3/TRBV12-4
CDR3 DNA: TGTGCCAGCAGCAGGGACTTCCCCAACTATAATGAGCAGTTCTTC
CDR3 protein: CASSRDFPNYNEQFF

clone size: few
J gene: TRBJ1-2
D gene: TRBD1
V gene: TRBV28
CDR3 DNA: TGTGCCAGCAGGGGCTACAGGGGGCAGGGCTATGGCTACACCTTC
CDR3 protein: CASRGYRGQGYGYTF

clone size: -
J gene: TRBJ2-3
D gene: -
V gene: TRBV20-1
CDR3 DNA: TGCAGTGCTAGAGATCGGAACAGAAGCACAGATACGCAGTATTTT
CDR3 protein: CSARDRNRSTDTQYF

clone size: -
J gene: TRBJ1-1
D gene: -
V gene: TRBV6-2/TRBV6-3
CDR3 DNA: TGTGCCAGCAGTTACCCTCCTCAGGGAAACACTGAAGCTTTCTTT
CDR3 protein: CASSYPPQGNTEAFF

clone size: few
J gene: TRBJ2-5
D gene: -
V gene: TRBV20-1
CDR3 DNA: TGCAGTGCACACCAGACTAGGCCGGGAGAGACCCAGTACTTC
CDR3 protein: CSAHQTRPGETQYF

clone size: few
J gene: TRBJ2-7
D gene: TRBD1
V gene: TRBV7-8
CDR3 DNA: TGTGCCAGCAGTTCACCGGGACAGGCTCGTTACGAGCAGTACTTC
CDR3 protein: CASSSPGQARYEQYF

clone size: once
J gene: TRBJ2-7
D gene: TRBD2
V gene: TRBV12-3/TRBV12-4
CDR3 DNA: TGTGCCAGCAGCCACGGCACTAGCGGGCGGCACGAGCAGTACTTC
CDR3 protein: CASSHGTSGRHEQYF

clone size: -
J gene: TRBJ1-2
D gene: TRBD1
V gene: TRBV7-9
CDR3 DNA: TGTGCCAGCAGCCATATACAGGGGGCGTTGTATGGCTACACCTTC
CDR3 protein: CASSHIQGALYGYTF

clone size: few
J gene: TRBJ2-4
D gene: -
V gene: TRBV4-2
CDR3 DNA: TGTGCCAGCAGCCAATTTGCGACGGGGGTGCTAGCCAAAAACATTCAGTACTTC
CDR3 protein: CASSQFATGVLAKNIQYF

clone size: few
J gene: TRBJ2-5
D gene: -
V gene: TRBV4-1
CDR3 DNA: TGCGCCAGCAGCCACCTAGGGGGAGGGGCGGAGACCCAGTACTTC
CDR3 protein: CASSHLGGGAETQYF

clone size: few
J gene: TRBJ2-2
D gene: TRBD2
V gene: TRBV6-2/TRBV6-3
CDR3 DNA: TGTGCCAGCAGCCCACAGTTGGCGGGGGCCGGGGAGCTGTTTTTT
CDR3 protein: CASSPQLAGAGELFF

clone size: -
J gene: TRBJ2-1
D gene: TRBD1
V gene: TRBV19
CDR3 DNA: TGTGCCAGTGGTGGGACAGTTGGGAATGAGCAGTTCTTC
CDR3 protein: CASGGTVGNEQFF

clone size: few
J gene: TRBJ2-5
D gene: -
V gene: TRBV6-5
CDR3 DNA: TGTGCCAGCAGTTACTCGGATGTCCAAGAGACCCAGTACTTC
CDR3 protein: CASSYSDVQETQYF

clone size: -
J gene: TRBJ2-2
D gene: -
V gene: TRBV6-5
CDR3 DNA: TGTGCCAGCAGTTACGGGGGAGGGAACACCGGGGAGCTGTTTTTT
CDR3 protein: CASSYGGGNTGELFF

clone size: few
J gene: TRBJ2-1
D gene: TRBD2
V gene: TRBV20-1
CDR3 DNA: TGCAGTGCAACTCGTTCTAGCGGGAGTAACTACAATGAGCAGTTCTTC
CDR3 protein: CSATRSSGSNYNEQFF

clone size: few
J gene: TRBJ2-3
D gene: -
V gene: TRBV20-1
CDR3 DNA: TGCAGTGCAACCAAAGGGGGCACAGATACGCAGTATTTT
CDR3 protein: CSATKGGTDTQYF

clone size: -
J gene: TRBJ2-2
D gene: -
V gene: TRBV12-3/TRBV12-4
CDR3 DNA: TGTGCCAGCAGTCACGGGTCTGGCCGGGGAACCGGGGAGCTGTTTTTT
CDR3 protein: CASSHGSGRGTGELFF

clone size: many
J gene: TRBJ2-7
D gene: -
V gene: TRBV6-5
CDR3 DNA: TGTGCCAGCAGTTACTCGTGGGGTGATTACGAGCAGTACTTC
CDR3 protein: CASSYSWGDYEQYF

clone size: few
J gene: TRBJ2-1
D gene: -
V gene: TRBV7-9
CDR3 DNA: TGTGCCAGCAGCTCCCCGGGTGTGGTGGATGAGCAGTTCTTC
CDR3 protein: CASSSPGVVDEQFF

clone size: many
J gene: TRBJ2-1
D gene: TRBD2
V gene: TRBV20-1
CDR3 DNA: TGCAGTGCTATCCTAGCGGGAGGCGAACTCCATGAGCAGTTCTTC
CDR3 protein: CSAILAGGELHEQFF

clone size: few
J gene: TRBJ2-2
D gene: -
V gene: TRBV11-2
CDR3 DNA: TGTGCCAGCAGGCGGGGGCGACTAGGTGGGAACACCGGGGAGCTGTTTTTT
CDR3 protein: CASRRGRLGGNTGELFF

clone size: few
J gene: TRBJ1-5
D gene: -
V gene: TRBV6-6
CDR3 DNA: TGTGCCAGCAACGTGGCGGTACAACAGCCCCAGCATTTT
CDR3 protein: CASNVAVQQPQHF

clone size: many
J gene: TRBJ1-5
D gene: -
V gene: TRBV12-3/TRBV12-4
CDR3 DNA: TGTGCCAGCAGTTTAACAGGTAATCAGCCCCAGCATTTT
CDR3 protein: CASSLTGNQPQHF

clone size: many
J gene: TRBJ2-2
D gene: TRBD2
V gene: TRBV5-6
CDR3 DNA: TGTGCCAGCAGCTTCCCGCGGGAGGACGCCGGGGAGCTGTTTTTT
CDR3 protein: CASSFPREDAGELFF

clone size: -
J gene: TRBJ2-3
D gene: TRBD1
V gene: TRBV18
CDR3 DNA: TGTGCCAGCTCACCAAGGGACAGGATCACAGATACGCAGTATTTT
CDR3 protein: CASSPRDRITDTQYF

clone size: few
J gene: TRBJ2-1
D gene: TRBD1
V gene: TRBV5-6
CDR3 DNA: TGTGCCAGCAGATTGGCCGGGACAGGGTGGAATGGAGAGCAGTTCTTC
CDR3 protein: CASRLAGTGWNGEQFF

clone size: -
J gene: TRBJ2-7
D gene: TRBD1
V gene: TRBV29-1
CDR3 DNA: TGCAGCGTTAAAAAGGGACAGGTCCACGAGCAGTACTTC
CDR3 protein: CSVKKGQVHEQYF